This T cell receptor (beta chain) originates from a study of T cells after yellow fever vaccination. General study results and limits: The booster saw the reappearance of most primary-vaccination clones (about 95% CD4, 88% CD8).

Each CDR3 protein gets one entry after TCRdb re-called the 5' RACE reads with MiXCR. The sample has about 73,000 distinct CDR3 sequences; approximately 7.5% are singletons. This clonotype has at least ten counts. Its antigen remains unknown. This TCR derives from a man aged 25-45 years who received the YFV17D yellow fever vaccine. This specimen was CD8+ T cells sorted from PBMCs, taken on the day of the yellow fever booster vaccination.

The CDR3: CASSLLPGGETQYF. In DNA, the CDR3 is TGTGCCAGCAGCTTACTCCCAGGGGGGGAGACCCAGTACTTC. V gene TRBV7-9 combines with J gene TRBJ2-5; D is possibly TRBD1 (7 bases). CDR3 length: 14 residues. V lost 2 bases and J 5 bases, leaving 12 bases between the germline ends. CDR1 is SEHNR, CDR2 FQNEAQ, per germline (reference sequence). The variable domain in full, with the rest retrieved from reference TRBV7-9 and TRBJ2-5, is DTGVSQNPRHKITKRGQNVTFRCDPISEHNRLYWYRQTLGQGPEFLTYFQNEAQLEKSRLLSDRFSAERPKGSFSTLEIQRTEQGDSAMYLCASSLLPGGETQYFGPGTRLLVL.